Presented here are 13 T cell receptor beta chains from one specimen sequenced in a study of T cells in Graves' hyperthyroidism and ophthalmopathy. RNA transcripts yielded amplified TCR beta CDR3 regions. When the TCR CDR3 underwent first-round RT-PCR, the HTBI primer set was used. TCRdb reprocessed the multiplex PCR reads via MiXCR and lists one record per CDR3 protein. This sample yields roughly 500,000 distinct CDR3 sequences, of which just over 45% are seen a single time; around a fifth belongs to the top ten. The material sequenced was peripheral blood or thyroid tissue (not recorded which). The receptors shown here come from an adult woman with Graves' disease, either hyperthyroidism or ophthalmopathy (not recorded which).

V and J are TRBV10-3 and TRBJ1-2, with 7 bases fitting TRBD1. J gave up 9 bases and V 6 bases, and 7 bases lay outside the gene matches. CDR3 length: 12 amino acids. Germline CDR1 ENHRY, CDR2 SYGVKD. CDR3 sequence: CAIRRAGGSYTF. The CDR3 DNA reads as TGTGCCATCAGGCGGGCAGGGGGGAGCTACACCTTC.

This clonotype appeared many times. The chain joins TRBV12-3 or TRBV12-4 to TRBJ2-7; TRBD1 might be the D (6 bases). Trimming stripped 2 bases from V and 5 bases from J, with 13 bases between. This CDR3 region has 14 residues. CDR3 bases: TGTGCCAGCAGTTTAAACAGGGCTAGTAACGAGCAGTACTTC. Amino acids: CASSLNRASNEQYF.

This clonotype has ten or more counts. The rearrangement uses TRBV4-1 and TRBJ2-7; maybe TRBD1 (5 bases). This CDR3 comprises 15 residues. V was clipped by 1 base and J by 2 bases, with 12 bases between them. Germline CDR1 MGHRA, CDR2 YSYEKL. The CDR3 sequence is CASSQAGDRAYEQYF. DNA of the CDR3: TGCGCCAGCAGCCAAGCTGGAGACAGAGCCTACGAGCAGTACTTC.

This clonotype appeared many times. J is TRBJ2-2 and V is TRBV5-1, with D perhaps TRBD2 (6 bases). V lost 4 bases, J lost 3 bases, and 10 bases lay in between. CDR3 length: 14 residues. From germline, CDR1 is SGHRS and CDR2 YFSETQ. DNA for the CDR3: TGCGCCAGCAGCCGGCTAGCGTACACCGGGGAGCTGTTTTTT. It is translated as CASSRLAYTGELFF.

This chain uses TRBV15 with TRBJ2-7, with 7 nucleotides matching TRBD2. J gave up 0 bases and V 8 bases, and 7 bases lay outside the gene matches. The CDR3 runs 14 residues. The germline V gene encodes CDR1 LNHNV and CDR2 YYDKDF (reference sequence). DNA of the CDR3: TGTGCCACCGGGCCAGCGGGGAACTCCTACGAGCAGTACTTC. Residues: CATGPAGNSYEQYF.

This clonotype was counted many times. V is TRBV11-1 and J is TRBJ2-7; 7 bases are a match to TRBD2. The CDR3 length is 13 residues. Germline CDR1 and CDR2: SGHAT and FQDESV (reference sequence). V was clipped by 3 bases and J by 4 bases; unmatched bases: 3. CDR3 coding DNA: TGTGCCAGCAGCTTCCTCGGGGGGTACGAGCAGTACTTC. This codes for CASSFLGGYEQYF.

The chain's CDR3 is CASRLDRKDGYTF. DNA of the CDR3: TGCGCCAGCAGGCTGGACAGAAAAGATGGCTACACCTTC. This chain connects TRBV5-1 to TRBJ1-2; a weak D match, TRBD1 (6 bases). CDR1 is SGHRS and CDR2 is YFSETQ in the germline V gene. This CDR3 contains 13 residues. Trimming stripped 5 bases from V and 6 bases from J, with 14 bases between.

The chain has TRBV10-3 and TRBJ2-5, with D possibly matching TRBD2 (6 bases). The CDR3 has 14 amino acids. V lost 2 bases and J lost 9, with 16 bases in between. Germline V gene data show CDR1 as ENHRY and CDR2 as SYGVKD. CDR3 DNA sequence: TGTGCCATCAGTGAGCGGACGGGGGATGGGCCCCAGTACTTC. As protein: CAISERTGDGPQYF.

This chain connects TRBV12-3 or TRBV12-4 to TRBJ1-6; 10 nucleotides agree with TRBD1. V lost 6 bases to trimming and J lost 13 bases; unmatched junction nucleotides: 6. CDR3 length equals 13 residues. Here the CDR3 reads CASRGQGNQPLHF. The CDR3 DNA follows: TGTGCCAGCAGGGGACAGGGGAATCAGCCCCTCCACTTT.

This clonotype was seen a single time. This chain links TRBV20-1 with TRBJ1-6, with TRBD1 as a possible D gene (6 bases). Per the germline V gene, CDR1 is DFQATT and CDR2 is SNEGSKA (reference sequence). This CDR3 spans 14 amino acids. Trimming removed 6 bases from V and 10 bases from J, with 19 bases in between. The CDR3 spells CSAHGGRENSPLHF. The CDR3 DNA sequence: TGCAGTGCACACGGGGGCAGGGAGAACTCACCCCTCCACTTT.

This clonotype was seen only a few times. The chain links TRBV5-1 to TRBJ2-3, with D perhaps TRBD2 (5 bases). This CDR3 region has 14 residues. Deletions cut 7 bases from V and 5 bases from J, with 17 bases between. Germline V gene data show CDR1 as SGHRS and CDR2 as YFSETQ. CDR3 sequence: CASGGSLAGDTQYF. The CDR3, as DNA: TGCGCCAGCGGAGGAAGCTTGGCGGGAGATACGCAGTATTTT.

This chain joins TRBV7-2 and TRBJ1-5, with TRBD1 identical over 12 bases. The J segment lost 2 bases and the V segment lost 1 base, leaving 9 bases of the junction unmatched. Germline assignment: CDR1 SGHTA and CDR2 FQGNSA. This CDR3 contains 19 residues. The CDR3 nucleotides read TGTGCCAGCAGCTTAGTTCACGGGACAGGGGGCGCGGGCAATCAGCCCCAGCATTTT. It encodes CASSLVHGTGGAGNQPQHF.

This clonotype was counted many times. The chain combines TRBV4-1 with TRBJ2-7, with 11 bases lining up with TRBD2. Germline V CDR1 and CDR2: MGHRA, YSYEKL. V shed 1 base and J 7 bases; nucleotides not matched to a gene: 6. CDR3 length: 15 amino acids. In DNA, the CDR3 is TGCGCCAGCAGCCAAGTAGCGGGAGGGTCGGGAGAGCAGTACTTC. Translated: CASSQVAGGSGEQYF.